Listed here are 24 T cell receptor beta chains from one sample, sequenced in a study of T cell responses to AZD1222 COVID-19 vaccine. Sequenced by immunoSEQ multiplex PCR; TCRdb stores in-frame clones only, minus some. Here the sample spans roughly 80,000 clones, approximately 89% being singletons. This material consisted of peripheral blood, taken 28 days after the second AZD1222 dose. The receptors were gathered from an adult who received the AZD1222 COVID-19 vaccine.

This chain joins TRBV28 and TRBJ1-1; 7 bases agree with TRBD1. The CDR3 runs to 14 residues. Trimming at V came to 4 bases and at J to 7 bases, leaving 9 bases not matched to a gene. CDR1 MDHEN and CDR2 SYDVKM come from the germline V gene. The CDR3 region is CASSSLTGRGEAFF. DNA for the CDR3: TGTGCCAGCAGTTCCTTGACAGGGAGGGGTGAAGCTTTCTTT.

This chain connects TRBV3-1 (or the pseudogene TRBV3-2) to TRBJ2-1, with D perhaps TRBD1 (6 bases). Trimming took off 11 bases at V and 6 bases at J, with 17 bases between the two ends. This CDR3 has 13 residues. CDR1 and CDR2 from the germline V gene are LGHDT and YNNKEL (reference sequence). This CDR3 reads CASARRGSNEQFF. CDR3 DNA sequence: TGTGCCTCAGCAAGAAGGGGGAGCAATGAGCAGTTCTTC.

CDR3 DNA: TGCGCCAGCAGCTCCGGGACAGACAGCACAGATACGCAGTATTTT. Its translation is CASSSGTDSTDTQYF. This chain links TRBV5-1 with TRBJ2-3; 7 nucleotides match TRBD1. The V gene's germline CDR1 is SGHRS and CDR2 YFSETQ. J was trimmed by 0 bases and V by 3 bases; bases with no gene match: 4. The CDR3 totals 15 residues.

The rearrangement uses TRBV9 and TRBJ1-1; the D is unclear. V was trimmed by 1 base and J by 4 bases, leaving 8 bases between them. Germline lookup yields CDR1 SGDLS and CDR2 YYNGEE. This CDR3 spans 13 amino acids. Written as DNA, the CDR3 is TGTGCCAGCAGCGTATCCTCGAGCACTGAAGCTTTCTTT. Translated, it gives CASSVSSSTEAFF.

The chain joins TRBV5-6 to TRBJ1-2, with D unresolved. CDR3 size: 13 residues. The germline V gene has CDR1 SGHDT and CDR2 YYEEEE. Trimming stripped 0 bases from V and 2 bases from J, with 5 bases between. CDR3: CASSLEHNYGYTF. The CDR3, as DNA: TGTGCCAGCAGCTTGGAACACAACTATGGCTACACCTTC.

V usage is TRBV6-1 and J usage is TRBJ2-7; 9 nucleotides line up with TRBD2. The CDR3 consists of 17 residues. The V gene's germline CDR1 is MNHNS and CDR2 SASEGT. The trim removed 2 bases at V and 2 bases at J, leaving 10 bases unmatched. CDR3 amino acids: CASSERASGTLPYEQYF. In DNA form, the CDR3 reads TGTGCCAGCAGTGAAAGGGCTAGCGGGACCTTACCCTACGAGCAGTACTTC.

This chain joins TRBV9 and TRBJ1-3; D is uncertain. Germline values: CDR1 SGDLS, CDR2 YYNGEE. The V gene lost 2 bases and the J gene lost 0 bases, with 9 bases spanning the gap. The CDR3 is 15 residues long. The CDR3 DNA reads TGTGCCAGCAGCGTCCAGGATTACTCTGGAAACACCATATATTTT. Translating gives CASSVQDYSGNTIYF.

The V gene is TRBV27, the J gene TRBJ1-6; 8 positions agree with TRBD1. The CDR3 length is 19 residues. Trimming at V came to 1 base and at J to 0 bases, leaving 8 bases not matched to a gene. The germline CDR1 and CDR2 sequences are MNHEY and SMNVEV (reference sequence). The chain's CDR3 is CASSLWGSGQGSYNSPLHF. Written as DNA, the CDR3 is TGTGCCAGCAGTTTATGGGGGAGCGGACAGGGCTCCTATAATTCACCCCTCCACTTT.

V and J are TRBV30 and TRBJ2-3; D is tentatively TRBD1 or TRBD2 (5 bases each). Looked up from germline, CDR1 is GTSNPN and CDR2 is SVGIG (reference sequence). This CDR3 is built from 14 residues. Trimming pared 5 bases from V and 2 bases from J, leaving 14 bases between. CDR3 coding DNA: TGTGCCTGGTCCGGGACCGGTTACACAGATACGCAGTATTTT. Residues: CAWSGTGYTDTQYF.

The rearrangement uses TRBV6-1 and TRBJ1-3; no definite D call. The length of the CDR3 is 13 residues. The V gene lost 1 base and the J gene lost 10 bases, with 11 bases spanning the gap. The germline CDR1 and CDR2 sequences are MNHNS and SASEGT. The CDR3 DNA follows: TGTGCCAGCAGTGAAGGAACGGCGGTTACCATATATTTT. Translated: CASSEGTAVTIYF.

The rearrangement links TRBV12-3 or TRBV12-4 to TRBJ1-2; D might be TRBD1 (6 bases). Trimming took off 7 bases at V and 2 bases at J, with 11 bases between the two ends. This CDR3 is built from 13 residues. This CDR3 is CASTQDRNYGYTF. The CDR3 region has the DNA TGTGCCAGCACCCAGGACAGAAACTATGGCTACACCTTC.

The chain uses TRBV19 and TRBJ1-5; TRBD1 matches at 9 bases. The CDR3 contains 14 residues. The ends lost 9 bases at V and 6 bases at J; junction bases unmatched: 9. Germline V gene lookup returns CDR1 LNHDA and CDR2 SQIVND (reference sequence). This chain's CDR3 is CASRDRGRSQPQHF. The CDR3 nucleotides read TGTGCCAGCCGTGACAGGGGGAGAAGTCAGCCCCAGCATTTT.

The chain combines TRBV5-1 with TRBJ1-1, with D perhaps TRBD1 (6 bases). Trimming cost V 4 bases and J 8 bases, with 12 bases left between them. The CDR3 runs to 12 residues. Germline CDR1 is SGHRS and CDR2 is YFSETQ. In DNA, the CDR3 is TGCGCCAGCAGCCCGGAGACAGGCGAAGCTTTCTTT. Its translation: CASSPETGEAFF.

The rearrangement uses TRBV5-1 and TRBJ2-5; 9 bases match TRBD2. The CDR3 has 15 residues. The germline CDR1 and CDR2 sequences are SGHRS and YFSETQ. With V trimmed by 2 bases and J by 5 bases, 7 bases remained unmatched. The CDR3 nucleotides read TGCGCCAGCAGCTTTAGCGGGAGAAGGAGTGAGACCCAGTACTTC. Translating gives CASSFSGRRSETQYF. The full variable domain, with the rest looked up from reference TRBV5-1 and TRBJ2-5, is KAGVTQTPRYLIKTRGQQVTLSCSPISGHRSVSWYQQTPGQGLQFLFEYFSETQRNKGNFPGRFSGRQFSNSRSEMNVSTLELGDSALYLCASSFSGRRSETQYFGPGTRLLVL.

The CDR3 DNA is TGTGCCAGCAGACTGGGACAGGGGGGTGAGACCCAGTACTTC. It is translated as CASRLGQGGETQYF. The chain carries TRBV6-5 and TRBJ2-5, with 11 bases fitting TRBD1. Germline values: CDR1 MNHEY, CDR2 SVGAGI. The CDR3 contains 14 residues. The trim removed 6 bases at V and 5 bases at J, leaving 5 bases unmatched.

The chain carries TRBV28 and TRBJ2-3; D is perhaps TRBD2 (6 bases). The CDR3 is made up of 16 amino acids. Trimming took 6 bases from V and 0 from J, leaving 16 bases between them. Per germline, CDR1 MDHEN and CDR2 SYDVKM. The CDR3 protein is CASSEASVSSTDTQYF. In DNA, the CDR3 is TGTGCCAGCAGCGAGGCTAGCGTCTCTAGCACAGATACGCAGTATTTT.

This chain's CDR3 is CASSYSAGGYGYTF. The CDR3 DNA sequence: TGTGCCAGCAGTTACTCCGCAGGGGGGTATGGCTACACCTTC. This sequence joins TRBV6-5 and TRBJ1-2; 7 bases align to TRBD1. Looked up from germline, CDR1 is MNHEY and CDR2 is SVGAGI. V shed 0 bases, J shed 5 bases, and the junction held 3 bases outside the gene matches. CDR3 length: 14 amino acids.

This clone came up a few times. The CDR3: CASSPTSGTGKQYF. CDR3 DNA: TGTGCCAGCAGCCCTACTTCCGGGACAGGCAAGCAGTACTTC. This chain connects TRBV9 to TRBJ2-7; 8 bases match TRBD1. Germline trimming cut 4 bases from V and 8 bases from J; bases unmatched to any gene: 11. The length of the CDR3 is 14 residues. CDR1 is SGDLS, CDR2 YYNGEE, per germline.

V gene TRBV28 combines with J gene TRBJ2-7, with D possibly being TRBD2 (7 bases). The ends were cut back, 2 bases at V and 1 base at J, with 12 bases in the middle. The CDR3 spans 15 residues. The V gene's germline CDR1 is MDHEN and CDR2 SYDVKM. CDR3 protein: CASSLPGGPSYEQYF. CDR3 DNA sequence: TGTGCCAGCAGTTTACCCGGGGGGCCTTCCTACGAGCAGTACTTC.

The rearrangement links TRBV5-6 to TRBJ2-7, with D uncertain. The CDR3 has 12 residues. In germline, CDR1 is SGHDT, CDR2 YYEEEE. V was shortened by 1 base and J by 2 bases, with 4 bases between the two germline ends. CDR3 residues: CASSLSTYEQYF. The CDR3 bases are TGTGCCAGCAGCTTGTCAACCTACGAGCAGTACTTC. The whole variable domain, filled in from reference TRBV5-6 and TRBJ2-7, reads DAGVTQSPTHLIKTRGQQVTLRCSPKSGHDTVSWYQQALGQGPQFIFQYYEEEERQRGNFPDRFSGHQFPNYSSELNVNALLLGDSALYLCASSLSTYEQYFGPGTRLTVT.

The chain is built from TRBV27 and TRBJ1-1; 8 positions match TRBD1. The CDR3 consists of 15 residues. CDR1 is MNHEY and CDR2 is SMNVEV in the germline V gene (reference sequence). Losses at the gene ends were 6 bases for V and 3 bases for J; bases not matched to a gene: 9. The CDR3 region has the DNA TGTGCCAGCAGCCCCAGGGGGCTCAGGTACACTGAAGCTTTCTTT. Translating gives CASSPRGLRYTEAFF.

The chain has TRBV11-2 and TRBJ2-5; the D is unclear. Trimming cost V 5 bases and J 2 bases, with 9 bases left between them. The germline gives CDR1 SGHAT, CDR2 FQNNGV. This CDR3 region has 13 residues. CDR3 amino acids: CASSLLSQETQYF. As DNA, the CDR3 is TGTGCCAGCAGCCTTTTGTCGCAAGAGACCCAGTACTTC.

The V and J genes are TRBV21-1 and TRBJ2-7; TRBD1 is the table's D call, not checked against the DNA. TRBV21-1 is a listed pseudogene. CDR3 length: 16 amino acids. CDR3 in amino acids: CASRRKSGTPKCEQYF. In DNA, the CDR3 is TGTGCCAGCAGGAGAAAGTCCGGGACACCGAAGTGCGAGCAGTACTTC.

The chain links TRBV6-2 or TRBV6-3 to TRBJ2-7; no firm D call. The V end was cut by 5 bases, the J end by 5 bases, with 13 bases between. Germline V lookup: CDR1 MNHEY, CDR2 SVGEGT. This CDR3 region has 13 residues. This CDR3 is CASSNDGLNEQYF. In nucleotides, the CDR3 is TGTGCCAGCAGTAATGACGGGCTCAACGAGCAGTACTTC.